The 20 T cell receptor beta chains listed next were all sequenced from one sample in a study of T cells expressing NK-cell markers. TCRdb reworked the 5' RACE reads into one entry per CDR3 protein, no DNA. The table lists 300,000 to 450,000 distinct CDR3 sequences. Specimen: blood T cells: a sorted CD56 or NKG2C T cell subset, CD4+ or CD8+ T cells, or bulk PBMC T cells (not recorded which). The receptors originated from a man aged 18-70 years in good health.

The V and J genes are TRBV29-1 and TRBJ1-1. The CDR3 totals 13 residues. Germline assignment: CDR1 SQVTM and CDR2 ANQGSEA. The CDR3 reads CSVGDGPNTEAFF.

J is TRBJ2-1 and V is TRBV2; TCRdb calls TRBD1, which cannot be checked without DNA. In germline, CDR1 is SNHLY, CDR2 FYNNEI. The CDR3 runs to 15 residues. CDR3 loop: CASSRMAGGADEQFF.

The CDR3 protein is CASSTGQSPDEQFF. This rearrangement joins TRBV5-1 to TRBJ2-1; TCRdb returns TRBD1, unconfirmable since there is no DNA. CDR1 is SGHRS, CDR2 YFSETQ, per germline. The CDR3 runs 14 residues.

The genes are TRBV12-3 or TRBV12-4 and TRBJ1-5. This CDR3 region has 13 residues. The CDR3 loop is CASSATADQPQHF.

J is TRBJ2-2 and V is TRBV12-3 or TRBV12-4; TCRdb designates TRBD2, a call that cannot be tested without DNA. The CDR3 has 14 residues. The CDR3 loop reads CASSLRTSPGELFF.

The rearrangement uses TRBV29-1 and TRBJ2-4; the D gene TCRdb calls, TRBD1, cannot be checked with no DNA. Germline-derived CDR1 and CDR2 are SQVTM and ANQGSEA. There are 12 residues in the CDR3. The CDR3 reads CSVGQGAKIQYF.

The chain employs TRBV5-1 and TRBJ1-2. CDR3 length: 15 residues. Germline CDR1 SGHRS, CDR2 YFSETQ. CDR3 residues: CASSLALGAAEGYTF.

The chain couples TRBV20-1 to TRBJ2-5; TCRdb reports TRBD2, a call that lacks DNA to check it against. The CDR3 length is 14 residues. The V gene's germline CDR1 is DFQATT and CDR2 SNEGSKA (reference sequence). CDR3 protein: CSAAGTSNQETQYF.

The V call is TRBV4-1, the J call TRBJ2-5; TCRdb picks TRBD2, but there is no DNA to check that call. CDR3 length equals 18 residues. Germline V gene lookup returns CDR1 MGHRA and CDR2 YSYEKL. The chain's CDR3 is CASSQATRLVELHETQYF.

V is TRBV5-1 and J is TRBJ2-5; TCRdb designates TRBD1, a call that cannot be tested without DNA. The CDR3 length is 15 residues. The germline gives CDR1 SGHRS, CDR2 YFSETQ. CDR3 sequence: CASSHRQGWQETQYF.

The V gene is TRBV19, the J gene TRBJ2-1; TCRdb's assignment of TRBD1 cannot be checked, as there is no DNA. The germline V gene encodes CDR1 LNHDA and CDR2 SQIVND (reference sequence). This CDR3 has 16 amino acids. CDR3 sequence: CASTPLGPSSYNEQFF.

V gene TRBV28 combines with J gene TRBJ1-1; as DNA is missing, the TRBD1 call by TCRdb cannot be tested. The CDR3 covers 15 residues. CDR1 and CDR2 from the germline V gene are MDHEN and SYDVKM. CDR3 region: CASTHRKGGYTEAFF.

The rearrangement links TRBV11-3 to TRBJ2-5. This CDR3 has 13 amino acids. From germline, CDR1 is SGHNT and CDR2 YENEEA. CDR3 sequence: CASSGRNQETQYF.

The chain links TRBV11-2 to TRBJ2-1; TCRdb lists TRBD1, though no DNA is available to test this call. Germline V gives CDR1 SGHAT, CDR2 FQNNGV. The CDR3 length is 15 residues. The CDR3 sequence is CASSVSGTIYNEQFF.

V gene TRBV13 combines with J gene TRBJ1-1; the TCRdb call, TRBD1, lacks DNA for checking. This CDR3 region has 14 residues. Germline V gene lookup returns CDR1 PRHDT and CDR2 FYEKMQ (reference sequence). The CDR3 reads CASYPGTGDTEAFF.

The chain carries TRBV7-9 and TRBJ2-7; TCRdb picks TRBD1, but there is no DNA to check that call. Germline V gene lookup returns CDR1 SEHNR and CDR2 FQNEAQ (reference sequence). The length of the CDR3 is 12 residues. The CDR3 spells CASSPGHYEQYF.

The chain has TRBV12-3 or TRBV12-4 and TRBJ1-2. This CDR3 is 13 amino acids long. CDR3: CASGTLGTGGYTF.

The V and J genes are TRBV3-1 and TRBJ2-3. The CDR3 sequence is 16 residues long. Per the germline V gene, CDR1 is LGHDT and CDR2 is YNNKEL (reference sequence). CDR3 amino acids: CASSQDSVVWADTQYF.

The chain couples TRBV20-1 to TRBJ1-5; no DNA is available, so the TRBD1 call from TCRdb remains unchecked. CDR3 size: 15 residues. Per germline, CDR1 DFQATT and CDR2 SNEGSKA (reference sequence). CDR3 residues: CSARDGGRANQPQHF.

V usage is TRBV6-1 and J usage is TRBJ2-7; TCRdb's D gene call, TRBD1, goes unchecked for lack of DNA. Per the germline V gene, CDR1 is MNHNS and CDR2 is SASEGT. The CDR3 runs to 13 residues. CDR3 residues: CASAPQQGLEQYF.